This passage covers 3 T cell receptor beta chains from one sample sequenced in a study of identical twins' blood T cells. TCRdb independently ran MiXCR on the 5' RACE reads; one entry per CDR3 protein. The data contain 350,000 to 450,000 distinct CDR3 sequences, roughly 28% of them singletons. What was sequenced was PBMCs. Receptors were obtained from a woman aged 18-55 years in good health.

The chain uses TRBV30 and TRBJ1-2; no clear D. Germline CDR1 and CDR2: GTSNPN and SVGIG (reference sequence). This CDR3 has 13 residues. Trimming took 5 bases from V and 3 from J, leaving 13 bases between them. The CDR3 region has the DNA TGTGCCTGGTCCGCCGACACCTACTATGGCTACACCTTC. This codes for CAWSADTYYGYTF.

The chain uses TRBV7-6 and TRBJ2-5; D ambiguous. V was clipped by 1 base and J by 6 bases, with 9 bases between them. This CDR3 comprises 13 residues. Germline V lookup: CDR1 SGHVS, CDR2 FNYEAQ. The DNA of the CDR3 is TGTGCCAGCAGCTTAGAAGCGAGACAGACCCAGTACTTC. It codes for CASSLEARQTQYF.

This clonotype has more than one count but fewer than ten. This sequence joins TRBV29-1 and TRBJ2-3; D is ambiguous. Per the germline V gene, CDR1 is SQVTM and CDR2 is ANQGSEA. V was cut by 4 bases and J by 0 bases, with 8 bases left in between. This CDR3 contains 13 residues. DNA of the CDR3: TGCAGCGTTGGTGTCAGTAGCACAGATACGCAGTATTTT. Its protein product is CSVGVSSTDTQYF.